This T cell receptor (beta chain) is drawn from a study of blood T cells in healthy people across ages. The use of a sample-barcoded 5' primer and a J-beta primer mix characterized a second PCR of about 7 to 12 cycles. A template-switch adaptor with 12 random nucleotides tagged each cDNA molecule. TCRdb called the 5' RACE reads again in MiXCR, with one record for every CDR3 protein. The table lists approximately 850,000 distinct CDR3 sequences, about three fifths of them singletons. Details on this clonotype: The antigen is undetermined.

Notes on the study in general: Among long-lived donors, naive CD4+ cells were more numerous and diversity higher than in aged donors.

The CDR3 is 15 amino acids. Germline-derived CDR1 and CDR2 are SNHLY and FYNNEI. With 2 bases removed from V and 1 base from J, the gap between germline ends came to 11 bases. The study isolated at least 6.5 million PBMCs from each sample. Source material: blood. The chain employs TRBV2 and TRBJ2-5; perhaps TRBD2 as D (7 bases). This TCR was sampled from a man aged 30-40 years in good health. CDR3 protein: CASSELRGGQETQYF. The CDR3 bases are TGTGCCAGCAGTGAATTGAGGGGGGGCCAAGAGACCCAGTACTTC.